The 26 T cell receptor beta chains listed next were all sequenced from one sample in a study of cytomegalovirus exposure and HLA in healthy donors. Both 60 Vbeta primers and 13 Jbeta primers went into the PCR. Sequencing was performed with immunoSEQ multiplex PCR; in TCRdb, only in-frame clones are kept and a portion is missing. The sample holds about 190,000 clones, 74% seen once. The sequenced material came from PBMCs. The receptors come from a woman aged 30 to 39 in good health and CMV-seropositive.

DNA of the CDR3: TGTGCCAGCAGCTTATCCCCAGCGGGAGCTTCTGATGAGCAGTTCTTC. It yields the protein CASSLSPAGASDEQFF. V is TRBV7-2 and J is TRBJ2-1; 8 nucleotides line up with TRBD2. After removal of 2 bases from V and 8 bases from J, the junction contained 11 bases not matched to a gene. The CDR3 is made up of 16 amino acids. Per the germline V gene, CDR1 is SGHTA and CDR2 is FQGNSA.

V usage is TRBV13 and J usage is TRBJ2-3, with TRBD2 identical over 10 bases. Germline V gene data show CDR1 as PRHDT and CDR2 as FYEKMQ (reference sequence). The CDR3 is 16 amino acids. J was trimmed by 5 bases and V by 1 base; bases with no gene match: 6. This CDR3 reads CASSLAPTSGIDTQYF. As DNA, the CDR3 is TGTGCCAGCAGCTTAGCCCCCACTAGCGGGATAGATACGCAGTATTTT.

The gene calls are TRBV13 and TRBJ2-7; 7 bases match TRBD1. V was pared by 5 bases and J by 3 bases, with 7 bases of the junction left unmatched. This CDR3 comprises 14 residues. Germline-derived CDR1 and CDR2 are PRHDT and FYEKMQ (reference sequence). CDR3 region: CASSPRDSFYEQYF. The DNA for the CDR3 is TGTGCCAGCAGCCCACGGGACAGCTTCTACGAGCAGTACTTC.

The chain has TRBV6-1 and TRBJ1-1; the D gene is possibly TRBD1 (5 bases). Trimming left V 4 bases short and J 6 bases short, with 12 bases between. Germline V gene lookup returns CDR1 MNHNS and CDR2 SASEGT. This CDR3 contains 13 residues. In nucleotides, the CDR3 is TGTGCCAGCAGTGTAGACAGAAGGGCTGAAGCTTTCTTT. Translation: CASSVDRRAEAFF.

DNA of the CDR3: TGCGCCAGCAGCTTGGAACCGGGACAGGGTAGAAAGTACTTC. It encodes CASSLEPGQGRKYF. The chain joins TRBV5-1 to TRBJ2-7; 9 bases align to TRBD1. The trim removed 0 bases at V and 11 bases at J, leaving 9 bases unmatched. There are 14 residues in the CDR3. Germline loops: CDR1 SGHRS, CDR2 YFSETQ.

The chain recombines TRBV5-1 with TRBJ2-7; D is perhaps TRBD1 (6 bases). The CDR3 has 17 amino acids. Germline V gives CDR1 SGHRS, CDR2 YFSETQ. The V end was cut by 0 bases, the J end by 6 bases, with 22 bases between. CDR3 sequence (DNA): TGCGCCAGCAGCTTGGCTTCGTCACAGGGTCAACGAAGCGAGCAGTACTTC. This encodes CASSLASSQGQRSEQYF.

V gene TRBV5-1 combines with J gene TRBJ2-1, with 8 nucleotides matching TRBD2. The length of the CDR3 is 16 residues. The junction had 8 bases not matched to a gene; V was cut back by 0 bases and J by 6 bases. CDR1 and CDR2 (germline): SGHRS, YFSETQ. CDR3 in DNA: TGCGCCAGCAGCTTGGAGATAGTAGCGGGAAGCAATGAGCAGTTCTTC. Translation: CASSLEIVAGSNEQFF.

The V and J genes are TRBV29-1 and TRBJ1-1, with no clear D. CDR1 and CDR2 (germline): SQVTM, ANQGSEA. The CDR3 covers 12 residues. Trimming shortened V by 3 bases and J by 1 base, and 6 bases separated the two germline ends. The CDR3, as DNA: TGCAGCGTTGAGCGGGCGAACACTGAAGCTTTCTTT. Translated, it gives CSVERANTEAFF.

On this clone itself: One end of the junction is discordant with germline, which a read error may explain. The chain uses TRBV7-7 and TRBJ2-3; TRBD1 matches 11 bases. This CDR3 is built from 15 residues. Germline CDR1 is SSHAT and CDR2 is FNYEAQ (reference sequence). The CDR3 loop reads CASSSGTGGRDTQYF. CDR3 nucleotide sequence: TGTGCTAGCAGCTCCGGGACAGGGGGTCGAGATACGCAGTATTTT.

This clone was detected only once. The CDR3, as DNA: TGTGCCAGCAGCCCCCCGGGGGACGGGAACACTGAAGCTTTCTTT. Translation: CASSPPGDGNTEAFF. The chain carries TRBV9 and TRBJ1-1, with D possibly matching TRBD1 (5 bases). The ends were cut back, 4 bases at V and 1 base at J, with 14 bases in the middle. CDR3 length: 15 residues. CDR1 is SGDLS, CDR2 YYNGEE, per germline.

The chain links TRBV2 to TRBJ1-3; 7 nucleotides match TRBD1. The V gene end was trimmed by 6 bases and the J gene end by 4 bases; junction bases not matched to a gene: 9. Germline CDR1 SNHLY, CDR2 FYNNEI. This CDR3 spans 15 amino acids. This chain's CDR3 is CASRTGMGEGNTIYF. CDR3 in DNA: TGTGCCAGCAGGACAGGGATGGGGGAAGGAAACACCATATATTTT.

In DNA, the CDR3 is TGTGCCAGTACCCGCGGGGGGGGTGAGACCCAGTACTTC. Translation: CASTRGGGETQYF. The chain combines TRBV19 with TRBJ2-5, with 9 nucleotides matching TRBD2. V dropped 7 bases and J dropped 5; count of bases not matched to a gene: 5. The CDR3 is 13 amino acids. Germline V gene lookup returns CDR1 LNHDA and CDR2 SQIVND (reference sequence).

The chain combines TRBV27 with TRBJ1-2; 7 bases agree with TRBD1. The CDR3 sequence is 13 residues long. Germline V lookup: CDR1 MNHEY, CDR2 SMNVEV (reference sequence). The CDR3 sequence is CASAQGLRYGYTF. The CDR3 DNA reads TGTGCGAGCGCACAGGGGCTTCGGTATGGCTACACCTTC.

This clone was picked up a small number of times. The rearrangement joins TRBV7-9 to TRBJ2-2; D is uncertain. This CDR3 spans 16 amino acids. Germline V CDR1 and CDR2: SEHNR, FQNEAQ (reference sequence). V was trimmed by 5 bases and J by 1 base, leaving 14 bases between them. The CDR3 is CASSRLGRMNTGELFF. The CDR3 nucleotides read TGTGCCAGCAGCCGCCTAGGAAGAATGAACACCGGGGAGCTGTTTTTT. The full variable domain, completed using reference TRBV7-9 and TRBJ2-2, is DTGVSQNPRHKITKRGQNVTFRCDPISEHNRLYWYRQTLGQGPEFLTYFQNEAQLEKSRLLSDRFSAERPKGSFSTLEIQRTEQGDSAMYLCASSRLGRMNTGELFFGEGSRLTVL.

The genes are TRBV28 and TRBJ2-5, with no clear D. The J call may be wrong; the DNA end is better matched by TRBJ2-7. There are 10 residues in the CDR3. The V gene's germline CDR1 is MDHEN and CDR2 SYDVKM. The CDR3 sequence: CASRRYEQYF. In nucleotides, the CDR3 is TGTGCCAGCAGACGCTACGAGCAGTACTTC.

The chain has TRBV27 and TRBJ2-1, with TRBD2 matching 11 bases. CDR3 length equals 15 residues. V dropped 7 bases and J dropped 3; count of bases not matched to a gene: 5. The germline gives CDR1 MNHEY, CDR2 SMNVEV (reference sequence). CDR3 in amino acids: CASTFGLAGYNEQFF. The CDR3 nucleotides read TGTGCCAGCACCTTCGGACTAGCGGGCTACAATGAGCAGTTCTTC.

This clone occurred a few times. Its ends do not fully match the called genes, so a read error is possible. The DNA for the CDR3 is TGCGCCAGCAGCTTGGCGGGACAGGGTACAGGTACGCAGTATTTT. Its protein is CASSLAGQGTGTQYF. V gene TRBV5-1 combines with J gene TRBJ2-3; TRBD1 matches at 9 bases. Germline-derived CDR1 and CDR2 are SGHRS and YFSETQ. The CDR3 runs 15 residues. Using reference TRBV5-1 and TRBJ2-3 for the parts outside the CDR3, the full variable domain is KAGVTQTPRYLIKTRGQQVTLSCSPISGHRSVSWYQQTPGQGLQFLFEYFSETQRNKGNFPGRFSGRQFSNSRSEMNVSTLELGDSALYLCASSLAGQGTGTQYFGPGTRLTVL.

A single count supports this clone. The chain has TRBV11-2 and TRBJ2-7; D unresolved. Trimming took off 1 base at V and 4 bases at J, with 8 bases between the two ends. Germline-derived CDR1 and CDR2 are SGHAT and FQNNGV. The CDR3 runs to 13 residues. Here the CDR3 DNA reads TGTGCCAGCAGCTTAGCCCCTACTTACGAGCAGTACTTC. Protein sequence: CASSLAPTYEQYF.

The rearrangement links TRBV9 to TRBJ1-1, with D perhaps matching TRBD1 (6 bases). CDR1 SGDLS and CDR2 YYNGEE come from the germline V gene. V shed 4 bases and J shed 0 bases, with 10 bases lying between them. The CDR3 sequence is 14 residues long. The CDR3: CASSPGHLNTEAFF. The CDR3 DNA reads TGTGCCAGCAGCCCGGGACACCTGAACACTGAAGCTTTCTTT.

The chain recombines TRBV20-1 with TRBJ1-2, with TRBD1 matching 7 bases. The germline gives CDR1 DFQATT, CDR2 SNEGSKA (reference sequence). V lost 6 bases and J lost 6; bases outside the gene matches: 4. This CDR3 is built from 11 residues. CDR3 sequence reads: CSAKQGNGYTF. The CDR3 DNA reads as TGCAGTGCAAAACAGGGGAATGGCTACACCTTC.

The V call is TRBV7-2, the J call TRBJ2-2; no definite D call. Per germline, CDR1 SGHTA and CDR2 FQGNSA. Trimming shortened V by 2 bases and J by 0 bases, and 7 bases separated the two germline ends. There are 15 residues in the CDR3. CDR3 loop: CASSLRSPNTGELFF. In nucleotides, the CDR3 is TGTGCCAGCAGCTTACGGTCCCCGAACACCGGGGAGCTGTTTTTT.

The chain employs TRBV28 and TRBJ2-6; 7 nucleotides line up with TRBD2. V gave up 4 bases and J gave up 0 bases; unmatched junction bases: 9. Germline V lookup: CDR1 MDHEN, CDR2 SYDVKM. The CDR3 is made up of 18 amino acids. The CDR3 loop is CASSSSREGFSGANVLTF. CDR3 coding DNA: TGTGCCAGCAGTTCCAGCAGGGAGGGATTCTCTGGGGCCAACGTCCTGACTTTC.

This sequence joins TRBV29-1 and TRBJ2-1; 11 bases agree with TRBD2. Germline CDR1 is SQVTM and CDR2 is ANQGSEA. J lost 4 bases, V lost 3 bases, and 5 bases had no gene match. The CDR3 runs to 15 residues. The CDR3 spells CSVEGVAGGYNEQFF. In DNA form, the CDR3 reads TGCAGCGTTGAGGGGGTAGCGGGAGGGTACAATGAGCAGTTCTTC.

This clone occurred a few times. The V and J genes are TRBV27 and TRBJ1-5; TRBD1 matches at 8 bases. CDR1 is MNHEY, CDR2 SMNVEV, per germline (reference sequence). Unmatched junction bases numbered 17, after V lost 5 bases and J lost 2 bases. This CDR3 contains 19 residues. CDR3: CASSPLPGTGARGNQPQHF. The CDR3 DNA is TGTGCCAGCAGTCCCCTTCCCGGGACAGGCGCCCGGGGCAATCAGCCCCAGCATTTT.

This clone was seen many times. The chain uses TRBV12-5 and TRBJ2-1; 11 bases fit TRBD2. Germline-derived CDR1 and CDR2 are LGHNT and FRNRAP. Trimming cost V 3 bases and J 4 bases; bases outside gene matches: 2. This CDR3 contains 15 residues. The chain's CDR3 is CASGLIAGGYNEQFF. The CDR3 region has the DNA TGTGCTAGTGGTTTAATAGCGGGAGGGTACAATGAGCAGTTCTTC.

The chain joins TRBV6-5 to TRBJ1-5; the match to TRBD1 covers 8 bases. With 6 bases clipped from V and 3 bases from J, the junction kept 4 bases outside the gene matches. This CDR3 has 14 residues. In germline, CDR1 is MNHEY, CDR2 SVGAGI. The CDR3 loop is CASSRTGNNQPQHF. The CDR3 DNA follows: TGTGCCAGCAGCCGGACAGGGAACAATCAGCCCCAGCATTTT.